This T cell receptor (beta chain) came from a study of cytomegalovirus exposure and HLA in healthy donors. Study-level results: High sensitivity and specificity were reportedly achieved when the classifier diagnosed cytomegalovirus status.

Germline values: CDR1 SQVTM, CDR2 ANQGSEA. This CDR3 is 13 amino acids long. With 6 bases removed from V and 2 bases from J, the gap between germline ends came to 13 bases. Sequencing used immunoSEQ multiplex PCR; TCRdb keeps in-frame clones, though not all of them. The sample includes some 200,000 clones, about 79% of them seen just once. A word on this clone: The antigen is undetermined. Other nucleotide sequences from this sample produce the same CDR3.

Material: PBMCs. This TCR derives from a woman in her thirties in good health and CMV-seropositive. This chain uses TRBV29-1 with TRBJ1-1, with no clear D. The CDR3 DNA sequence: TGCAGCGTGGCTCGAACAGAAAACACTGAAGCTTTCTTT. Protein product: CSVARTENTEAFF.